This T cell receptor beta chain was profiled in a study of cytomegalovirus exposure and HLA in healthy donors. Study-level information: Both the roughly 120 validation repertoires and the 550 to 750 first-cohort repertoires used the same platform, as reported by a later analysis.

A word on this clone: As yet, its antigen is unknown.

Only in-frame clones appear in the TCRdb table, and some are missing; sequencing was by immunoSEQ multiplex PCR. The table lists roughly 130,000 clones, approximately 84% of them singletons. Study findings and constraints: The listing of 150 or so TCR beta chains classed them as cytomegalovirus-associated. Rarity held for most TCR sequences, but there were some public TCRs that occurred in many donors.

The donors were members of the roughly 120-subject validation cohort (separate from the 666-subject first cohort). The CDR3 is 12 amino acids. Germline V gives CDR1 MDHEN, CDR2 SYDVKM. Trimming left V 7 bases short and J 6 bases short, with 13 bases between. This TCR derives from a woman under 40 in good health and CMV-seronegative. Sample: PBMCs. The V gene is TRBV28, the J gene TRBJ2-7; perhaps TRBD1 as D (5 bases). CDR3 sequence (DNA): TGTGCCAGCAAGGGGTCCCAGCTCGAGCAGTACTTC. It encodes CASKGSQLEQYF.